This passage covers 4 T cell receptor beta chains from one sample sequenced in a study of vaccination and CD4 T cells after COVID-19. Sequencing of DNA taken from cultured CD4+ T cells relied on the Oncomine TCR Beta short-read assay. TCRdb processed the PCR reads anew with MiXCR; each CDR3 protein has one entry. The sample lists approximately 25,000 distinct CDR3 sequences; around three fifths were seen once. No antigen has been assigned to these receptors. Treatment denoted: roughly 10-day PBMC culture with coronavirus spike peptide pools or control peptides (ViraFEST assay). The specimen was CD4+ T cells from blood, cultured in vitro. These receptors were taken from a human donor who had recovered from COVID-19.

This rearrangement joins TRBV7-9 to TRBJ2-2; D unresolved. The germline CDR1 and CDR2 sequences are SEHNR and FQNEAQ (reference sequence). CDR3 length: 11 residues. V lost 4 bases to trimming and J lost 9 bases, with 6 bases between them. The CDR3 DNA reads as TGTGCCAGCAGCTCTCCCCGGGAGCTGTTTTTT. Encoded protein: CASSSPRELFF.

On this clonotype: The junction departs from germline at one end; a sequencing error may be responsible. The chain links TRBV7-7 to TRBJ2-3, with D possibly being TRBD1 or TRBD2 (6 bases each). CDR3 length equals 13 residues. CDR1 is SSHAT and CDR2 is FNYEAQ in the germline V gene (reference sequence). Here the CDR3 DNA reads TGTGCTAGCAGCTTAGCGCCGGGGGCTACGCAGTATTTT. This codes for CASSLAPGATQYF.

This sequence joins TRBV6-5 and TRBJ2-7; 9 nucleotides align to TRBD1. Germline CDR1 and CDR2: MNHEY and SVGAGI. The CDR3 is 14 amino acids. V was clipped by 1 base and J by 7 bases; unmatched bases: 5. In DNA form, the CDR3 reads TGTGCCAGCAGTTACTGGGGACAGGGAAGGGAGCAGTACTTC. Amino acid sequence: CASSYWGQGREQYF.

This chain uses TRBV15 with TRBJ2-5; a weak D match, TRBD2 (5 bases). The length of the CDR3 is 15 residues. Germline CDR1 is LNHNV and CDR2 is YYDKDF (reference sequence). Trimming stripped 2 bases from V and 5 bases from J, with 15 bases between. The CDR3 nucleotides read TGTGCCACCAGCAGATTGGACGGCGGCGGGGAGACCCAGTACTTC. It codes for CATSRLDGGGETQYF.